This T cell receptor (beta chain) was identified during a study of blood T cell repertoires in COVID-19. Study context: Specimens from acute and convalescent COVID-19 originated in the United States, Italy and Spain.

Sequencing was performed with immunoSEQ multiplex PCR; in TCRdb, only in-frame clones are kept and a portion is missing. The sample has 150,000 to 200,000 clones; over 75% are singletons. V shed 3 bases, J shed 6 bases, and the junction held 12 bases outside the gene matches. The CDR3 consists of 16 residues. Germline-derived CDR1 and CDR2 are KGHSH and LQKENI. This clone was observed a handful of times. V gene TRBV18 combines with J gene TRBJ1-2; 8 nucleotides line up with TRBD1. The clonotype originates from a woman between 65 and 79 years old with acute or convalescent COVID-19. Sequencing was carried out using peripheral blood. The CDR3: CASSPFPDRVSDGYTF. The CDR3, as DNA: TGTGCCAGCTCACCGTTCCCGGACAGGGTATCGGATGGCTACACCTTC.